These 15 T cell receptor beta chains share one sample of origin, sequenced in a study of cytomegalovirus exposure and HLA in healthy donors (dated by TCRdb to 2016 to 2017). Library preparation used the immunoSEQ multiplex PCR assay. The multiplex PCR relied on a mix of 60 forward primers for TCR Vbeta segments and 13 reverse primers for TCR Jbeta segments. The clones in this table, taken by TCRdb from immuneACCESS, are in-frame only. Not every clone is retained; where verified, under half of the shortfall comes from an unresolved V gene, and the cause of the rest is unknown. This sample lists some 100,000 clones; about 74% were detected once. The top ten clonotypes cover 4% to 5.5% of the sample. Sequencing used PBMCs. The source of these receptors is a woman aged 18-29 years in good health and CMV-seropositive.

This clone was observed a single time. This chain connects TRBV19 to TRBJ2-1, with unresolved D. The germline V gene encodes CDR1 LNHDA and CDR2 SQIVND (reference sequence). The CDR3 is 16 amino acids. Between the trimmed V and J ends, which lost 0 bases and 2 bases, there was a span of 11 bases. CDR3 DNA sequence: TGTGCCAGTAGTATAGAGGGTTATGGAGCCTACAATGAGCAGTTCTTC. Protein product: CASSIEGYGAYNEQFF.

This clone turned up a few times. The chain carries TRBV6-4 and TRBJ2-3; 8 bases are a match to TRBD2. Germline CDR1 reads MRHNA; CDR2 reads SNTAGT. The CDR3 totals 15 residues. Unmatched junction bases numbered 7, after V lost 6 bases and J lost 2 bases. The chain's CDR3 is CASSPTSGHTDTQYF. DNA for the CDR3: TGTGCCAGCAGCCCCACTAGCGGCCACACAGATACGCAGTATTTT.

The gene calls are TRBV4-3 and TRBJ2-5, with D maybe TRBD1 (6 bases). V gave up 3 bases and J gave up 1 base, with 15 bases separating them. Germline CDR1 reads LGHNA; CDR2 reads YSLEER. The CDR3 loop spans 16 amino acids. The CDR3 nucleotides read TGCGCCAGCAGCCACCAAACATCAGGGGTCCAAGAGACCCAGTACTTC. Protein sequence: CASSHQTSGVQETQYF.

This chain joins TRBV6-5 and TRBJ2-3, with 7 nucleotides matching TRBD2. Germline V gives CDR1 MNHEY, CDR2 SVGAGI. J lost 0 bases, V lost 7 bases, and 4 bases had no gene match. CDR3 size: 14 residues. The DNA for the CDR3 is TGTGCCAGCATTAGTAGCGGGAGCACAGATACGCAGTATTTT. Its protein product is CASISSGSTDTQYF.

The chain uses TRBV12-5 and TRBJ2-3; tentative D call: TRBD2 (7 bases). The CDR3 is 16 residues long. V was trimmed by 5 bases and J by 1 base, leaving 16 bases between them. CDR1 is LGHNT, CDR2 FRNRAP, per germline. CDR3 sequence (DNA): TGTGCTAGTGGTCGTTCGGGGGGACACGGCACAGATACGCAGTATTTT. Protein sequence: CASGRSGGHGTDTQYF.

This sequence joins TRBV6-1 and TRBJ2-1; D perhaps matches TRBD1 (6 bases). CDR3 length: 13 amino acids. V lost 8 bases and J lost 0, with 8 bases in between. CDR1 is MNHNS, CDR2 SASEGT, per germline. The chain's CDR3 is CASRTASYNEQFF. CDR3 coding DNA: TGTGCCAGCCGGACAGCCTCCTACAATGAGCAGTTCTTC.

The rearrangement links TRBV4-1 to TRBJ2-1; no reliable D call. The germline gives CDR1 MGHRA, CDR2 YSYEKL. V was trimmed by 3 bases and J by 4 bases, leaving 10 bases between them. This CDR3 contains 14 residues. CDR3 sequence: CASSHHSDYNEQFF. CDR3 DNA sequence: TGCGCCAGCAGCCACCATTCAGATTACAATGAGCAGTTCTTC.

The chain recombines TRBV7-8 with TRBJ1-4; D possibly corresponds to TRBD1 (6 bases). The CDR3 totals 16 residues. With 5 bases removed from V and 2 bases from J, the gap between germline ends came to 15 bases. Germline CDR1 SGHVS, CDR2 FQNEAQ. In DNA, the CDR3 is TGTGCCAGCAGCACTAACAGGGTTATGACTAATGAAAAACTGTTTTTT. It specifies CASSTNRVMTNEKLFF.

The chain joins TRBV18 to TRBJ2-5; D not certain. This CDR3 is 13 amino acids long. Germline assignment: CDR1 KGHSH and CDR2 LQKENI. Deletions cut 1 base from V and 5 bases from J, with 8 bases between. The CDR3 coding sequence is TGTGCCAGCTCACCACGCCGGAGTGAGACCCAGTACTTC. This codes for CASSPRRSETQYF.

J is TRBJ2-3 and V is TRBV7-9; D is possibly TRBD2 (5 bases). The CDR3 has 12 amino acids. Trimming shortened V by 5 bases and J by 5 bases, and 8 bases separated the two germline ends. Germline V gene data show CDR1 as SEHNR and CDR2 as FQNEAQ (reference sequence). The CDR3 coding sequence is TGTGCCAGCAGCCGGGAAGGAGATACGCAGTATTTT. Translated: CASSREGDTQYF.

The chain joins TRBV5-1 to TRBJ2-1, with unresolved D. V was pared by 2 bases and J by 6 bases, with 6 bases between. The V gene's germline CDR1 is SGHRS and CDR2 YFSETQ. The CDR3 extends over 12 amino acids. CDR3 nucleotides: TGCGCCAGCAGCTTTCTCGGCAATGAGCAGTTCTTC. It translates to CASSFLGNEQFF.

The chain couples TRBV2 to TRBJ2-5, with 15 bases fitting TRBD2. Per the germline V gene, CDR1 is SNHLY and CDR2 is FYNNEI. Losses at the gene ends were 6 bases for V and 4 bases for J; bases not matched to a gene: 6. The CDR3 totals 16 residues. CDR3 DNA sequence: TGTGCCAGCAGACTAGGACTAGCGGGAGGGCTAGAGACCCAGTACTTC. It is translated as CASRLGLAGGLETQYF.

The chain is built from TRBV6-6 and TRBJ2-5, with D perhaps matching TRBD1 (6 bases). Germline V gene sequence: CDR1 MNHNY, CDR2 SVGAGI (reference sequence). The CDR3 has 14 amino acids. Trimming stripped 2 bases from V and 1 base from J, with 8 bases between. CDR3 amino acids: CASSYRTVQETQYF. In nucleotides, the CDR3 is TGTGCCAGCAGTTACCGGACAGTCCAAGAGACCCAGTACTTC.

V and J are TRBV10-3 and TRBJ1-2, with TRBD1 matching 9 bases. With 6 bases clipped from V and 6 bases from J, the junction kept 11 bases outside the gene matches. Germline CDR1 ENHRY, CDR2 SYGVKD. CDR3 size: 15 residues. CDR3 loop: CAIRPGTGSFDGYTF. CDR3 coding DNA: TGTGCCATCAGACCCGGGACAGGGTCATTTGATGGCTACACCTTC.

This clone has a single count. The chain combines TRBV28 with TRBJ2-1; TRBD2 matches 9 bases. V was pared by 6 bases and J by 3 bases, with 3 bases of the junction left unmatched. The CDR3 is 14 amino acids. Germline V CDR1 and CDR2: MDHEN, SYDVKM. The CDR3 nucleotides are TGTGCCAGCAGCGGTAGCGGGAGCTACAATGAGCAGTTCTTC. Translated: CASSGSGSYNEQFF.